Below, 5 T cell receptor beta chains from the same sample are listed, as sequenced in a study of T cells in Graves' hyperthyroidism and ophthalmopathy. The CDR3 regions of TCR beta were amplified from RNA transcripts. A set of HTBI primers served as the primers for a first-round RT-PCR of the TCR CDR3. MiXCR, applied by TCRdb to the multiplex PCR reads, yields one record per CDR3 protein. The table includes under 800,000 distinct CDR3 sequences, less than 15% detected once. Sequencing was carried out using blood. The receptors were sampled from a woman between 18 and 30 years old with Graves' hyperthyroidism.

In its sample, this clonotype was seen a few times. The junction and the germline gene differ at one end; a read error may be behind it. This sequence joins TRBV11-1 and TRBJ2-1, with TRBD2 matching 10 bases. The CDR3 has 14 amino acids. The germline V gene encodes CDR1 SGHAT and CDR2 FQDESV (reference sequence). The CDR3 loop reads CASSVAGGFNEQFF. The CDR3 nucleotides read TGTGCCAGCAGCGTAGCGGGGGGTTTCAATGAGCAGTTCTTC.

This clonotype was seen a handful of times. The chain is built from TRBV10-2 and TRBJ2-3, with D possibly TRBD1 on 6 matching bases. CDR1 is WSHSY, CDR2 SAAADI, per germline. The CDR3 extends over 15 amino acids. Trimming took off 6 bases at V and 2 bases at J, with 15 bases between the two ends. CDR3 DNA sequence: TGCGCCAGCAGACAGACAGGTTGGGACACAGATACGCAGTATTTT. Translation gives CASRQTGWDTDTQYF.

The V call is TRBV18, the J call TRBJ2-7, with 9 positions matching TRBD2. The CDR3 is made up of 18 amino acids. The V and J ends lost 1 base and 3 bases, in that order; junction bases with no gene match: 13. Germline lookup yields CDR1 KGHSH and CDR2 LQKENI. The CDR3 here is CASSPLAGEGGYYYEQYF. The CDR3 DNA is TGTGCCAGCTCACCACTAGCGGGAGAAGGTGGCTACTACTACGAGCAGTACTTC. Complete variable domain (other parts from reference TRBV18 and TRBJ2-7): NAGVMQNPRHLVRRRGQEARLRCSPMKGHSHVYWYRQLPEEGLKFMVYLQKENIIDESGMPKERFSAEFPKEGPSILRIQQVVRGDSAAYFCASSPLAGEGGYYYEQYFGPGTRLTVT.

This clonotype has just a few counts. The V gene is TRBV10-3, the J gene TRBJ2-2; 7 nucleotides align to TRBD2. Trimming cost V 4 bases and J 3 bases; bases outside gene matches: 5. CDR1 and CDR2 (germline): ENHRY, SYGVKD. The CDR3 length is 15 residues. CDR3 residues: CAISGPREDTGELFF. For the CDR3, the DNA is TGTGCCATCAGTGGCCCCCGGGAGGACACCGGGGAGCTGTTTTTT.

The gene calls are TRBV7-2 and TRBJ2-6; D might be TRBD1 (5 bases). Per the germline V gene, CDR1 is SGHTA and CDR2 is FQGNSA. The CDR3 has 15 residues. V was cut by 4 bases and J by 4 bases, with 11 bases left in between. CDR3 protein: CASSYQGAGANVLTF. The CDR3 DNA follows: TGTGCCAGCAGCTACCAGGGTGCCGGGGCCAACGTCCTGACTTTC.